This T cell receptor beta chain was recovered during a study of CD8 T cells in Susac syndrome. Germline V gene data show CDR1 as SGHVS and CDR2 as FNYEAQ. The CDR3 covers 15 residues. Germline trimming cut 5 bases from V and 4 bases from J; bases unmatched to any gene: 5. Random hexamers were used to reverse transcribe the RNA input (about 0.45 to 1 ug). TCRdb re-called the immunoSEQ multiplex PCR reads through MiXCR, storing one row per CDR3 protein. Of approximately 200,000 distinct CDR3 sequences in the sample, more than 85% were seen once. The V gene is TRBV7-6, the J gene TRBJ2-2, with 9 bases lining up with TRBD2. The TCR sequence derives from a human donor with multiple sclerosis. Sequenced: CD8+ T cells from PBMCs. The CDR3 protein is CASSPGLAGTGELFF. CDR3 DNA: TGTGCCAGCAGCCCGGGACTAGCCGGCACCGGGGAGCTGTTTTTT.